A single TCR beta chain is shown here with its context. These data belong to a study of blood T cell repertoires in COVID-19. Overall study: The origin of the acute and convalescent COVID-19 samples was the United States, Italy and Spain. Sample material is recorded as cDNA or gDNA derived from T cells, B-cell-depleted T cells, or PBMCs.

Original methodology: Estimates of nucleated cell counts were drawn from the amplification of reference gene primers. TCRdb's table, derived via immunoSEQ multiplex PCR, lists solely in-frame clones and lacks some. V, J and clone size are taken as reported in that table, and D and trimming were inferred from the DNA itself. The profile covers about 36,000 clones, with about three quarters appearing a single time and 1.5% to 2% taken by the ten largest. Germline CDR1 and CDR2: LGHNA and YSLEER. V dropped 0 bases and J dropped 8 bases, with 11 bases sitting between them. CDR3 length: 14 residues. The receptor's source is a man in his sixties with active COVID-19. The chain has TRBV4-3 and TRBJ2-1, with a weak D call TRBD2 (6 bases). Sequenced input: peripheral blood. The CDR3: CASSQEELAYEQFF. In DNA, the CDR3 is TGCGCCAGCAGCCAAGAGGAACTAGCCTATGAGCAGTTCTTC.